This entry lists 23 T cell receptor beta chains sequenced from one sample in a study of blood T cells in healthy people across ages. Combining a sample-barcoded 5' primer with a J-beta primer mix, a second PCR ran for 7 to 11 cycles. TCRdb reprocessed the 5' RACE reads via MiXCR and lists one record per CDR3 protein. The sample lists roughly 900,000 distinct CDR3 sequences, roughly 26% seen once, with roughly 17% in the top ten. Specimen: blood. These receptors originate from an elderly woman in good health.

V gene TRBV5-1 combines with J gene TRBJ2-7, with D possibly being TRBD1 (7 bases). Germline values: CDR1 SGHRS, CDR2 YFSETQ. The CDR3 is 13 residues long. The V end was cut by 7 bases, the J end by 0 bases, with 11 bases between. The CDR3 sequence: CASARGDSYEQYF. CDR3 nucleotide sequence: TGCGCCAGCGCCAGGGGGGACTCCTACGAGCAGTACTTC.

This clonotype has a handful of counts. This chain connects TRBV6-1 to TRBJ2-5; no clear D. Germline V gives CDR1 MNHNS, CDR2 SASEGT. Deletions cut 0 bases from V and 13 bases from J, with 12 bases between. The CDR3 has 12 residues. The CDR3 sequence: CASSEALGLPYF. CDR3 nucleotides: TGTGCCAGCAGTGAAGCCCTGGGTCTACCGTACTTC.

This clonotype was found many times. The chain couples TRBV7-2 to TRBJ2-6; the D is unclear. The CDR3 consists of 15 residues. The V end was cut by 5 bases, the J end by 2 bases, with 10 bases between. CDR1 and CDR2 from the germline V gene are SGHTA and FQGNSA. The CDR3 here is CASSLRMAGANVLTF. DNA of the CDR3: TGTGCCAGCAGCCTACGGATGGCTGGGGCCAACGTCCTGACTTTC. Combining the CDR3 with reference TRBV7-2 and TRBJ2-6 gives the whole variable domain GAGVSQSPSNKVTEKGKDVELRCDPISGHTALYWYRQSLGQGLEFLIYFQGNSAPDKSGLPSDRFSAERTGGSVSTLTIQRTQQEDSAVYLCASSLRMAGANVLTFGAGSRLTVL.

This clonotype showed up many times. This CDR3 is CAISVTRGETQYF. Written as DNA, the CDR3 is TGTGCCATCAGTGTAACACGGGGGGAGACCCAGTACTTC. The V call is TRBV10-3, the J call TRBJ2-5; perhaps TRBD2 as D (6 bases). The CDR3 extends over 13 amino acids. The V gene lost 4 bases and the J gene lost 5 bases, with 11 bases spanning the gap. Germline CDR1 is ENHRY and CDR2 is SYGVKD.

This clonotype was observed at least ten times. The chain joins TRBV20-1 to TRBJ2-4, with TRBD1 identical over 7 bases. In germline, CDR1 is DFQATT, CDR2 SNEGSKA (reference sequence). This CDR3 has 16 amino acids. After removal of 1 base from V and 0 bases from J, the junction contained 6 bases not matched to a gene. The CDR3 spells CSARGGRGLAKNIQYF. CDR3 bases: TGCAGTGCTAGAGGAGGAAGGGGGCTAGCCAAAAACATTCAGTACTTC.

The rearrangement uses TRBV7-2 and TRBJ1-6, with 7 bases lining up with TRBD1. The trim removed 4 bases at V and 12 bases at J, leaving 12 bases unmatched. CDR3 length: 15 residues. Germline CDR1 SGHTA, CDR2 FQGNSA. CDR3 sequence (DNA): TGTGCCAGCAGCTCGGTCGCGGACAGGAGGGTACCCCTCCACTTT. Amino acids: CASSSVADRRVPLHF. Drawing the rest from reference TRBV7-2 and TRBJ1-6, the complete variable domain is GAGVSQSPSNKVTEKGKDVELRCDPISGHTALYWYRQSLGQGLEFLIYFQGNSAPDKSGLPSDRFSAERTGGSVSTLTIQRTQQEDSAVYLCASSSVADRRVPLHFGNGTRLTVT.

The chain recombines TRBV7-6 with TRBJ2-7; 7 bases map to TRBD1. CDR3 length: 17 residues. After removal of 4 bases from V and 6 bases from J, the junction contained 18 bases not matched to a gene. The germline V gene has CDR1 SGHVS and CDR2 FNYEAQ. The CDR3 DNA reads TGTGCCAGCAGCTCCATCCTAAAGACAGGGCCCCTTAGCGAGCAGTACTTC. This gives the protein CASSSILKTGPLSEQYF.

J is TRBJ2-3 and V is TRBV7-2, with TRBD2 matching 10 bases. The length of the CDR3 is 16 residues. Per germline, CDR1 SGHTA and CDR2 FQGNSA. The ends lost 10 bases at V and 1 base at J; junction bases unmatched: 11. CDR3 coding DNA: TGTGCCACCGGTAGCGGGAGGCTCCTAGGCACAGATACGCAGTATTTT. Its translation: CATGSGRLLGTDTQYF.

The chain combines TRBV5-1 with TRBJ2-2; D is unclear. The V gene's germline CDR1 is SGHRS and CDR2 YFSETQ. Trimming removed 1 base at V and 2 bases at J, with 9 bases between. This CDR3 spans 15 amino acids. CDR3 sequence reads: CASSLKAINTGELFF. Written as DNA, the CDR3 is TGCGCCAGCAGCTTGAAAGCTATAAACACCGGGGAGCTGTTTTTT.

Concerning this clonotype itself: With a much larger clone just one base away, this may be a read error. This chain links TRBV7-3 with TRBJ1-2, with D possibly matching TRBD1 (5 bases). V dropped 2 bases and J dropped 4 bases, with 11 bases sitting between them. CDR1 is SGHTA, CDR2 FQGTGA, per germline. The CDR3 loop spans 14 amino acids. The CDR3 DNA sequence: TGTGCCAGCAGCTTAGGGGGGGTTGTCTATGGCTACACCTTC. Translated: CASSLGGVVYGYTF.

Worth noting for this clonotype: Since a much larger clone is just one base distant, this may be a read error. This chain uses TRBV4-3 with TRBJ2-7; no reliable D call. The germline V gene encodes CDR1 LGHNA and CDR2 YSLEER. This CDR3 is 11 amino acids long. V lost 6 bases and J lost 9, with 12 bases in between. The CDR3 DNA sequence: TGCGCCAGCAGACTTAGACCGAGGCAGTACTTC. Translation gives CASRLRPRQYF.

A few counts support this clonotype. J is TRBJ2-7 and V is TRBV28; 7 nucleotides line up with TRBD1. The length of the CDR3 is 14 residues. Trimming cost V 6 bases and J 6 bases; bases outside gene matches: 11. From germline, CDR1 is MDHEN and CDR2 SYDVKM. The CDR3, as DNA: TGTGCCAGCAGGCTTCGACAGGGCGGAGGCGAGCAGTACTTC. Translating it yields CASRLRQGGGEQYF.

The V and J genes are TRBV29-1 and TRBJ2-3; possibly TRBD2 for D (5 bases). The CDR3 is made up of 11 amino acids. Germline V CDR1 and CDR2: SQVTM, ANQGSEA. V lost 6 bases, J lost 5 bases, and 9 bases lay in between. DNA for the CDR3: TGCAGCGTGGGGAGAGGAGATACGCAGTATTTT. Translation: CSVGRGDTQYF.

This clonotype was seen at least ten times. V and J are TRBV7-9 and TRBJ1-2; TRBD1 might be the D (6 bases). Germline CDR1 reads SEHNR; CDR2 reads FQNEAQ (reference sequence). With 3 bases removed from V and 6 bases from J, the gap between germline ends came to 11 bases. There are 13 residues in the CDR3. The CDR3: CASSFRGANGYTF. In DNA, the CDR3 is TGTGCCAGCAGCTTTCGGGGGGCTAATGGCTACACCTTC.

In its sample, this clonotype was seen many times. V is TRBV24-1 and J is TRBJ2-3, with D uncertain. CDR1 is KGHDR and CDR2 is SFDVKD in the germline V gene. This CDR3 is 16 amino acids long. Trimming took off 4 bases at V and 1 base at J, with 14 bases between the two ends. The CDR3 DNA sequence: TGTGCCACCAGTGACCCGACCCCCAAACGCACAGATACGCAGTATTTT. This encodes CATSDPTPKRTDTQYF.

V is TRBV20-1 and J is TRBJ2-1; D ambiguous. Gene TRBJ2-7 matches the end of the DNA better, so the J call may be wrong. This CDR3 has 12 amino acids. The germline V gene encodes CDR1 DFQATT and CDR2 SNEGSKA (reference sequence). CDR3 coding DNA: TGCAGTGCAACTGGGTCCCACAATGAGCAGTACTTC. This translates into CSATGSHNEQYF.

In this sample, this clonotype turned up many times. The chain uses TRBV5-1 and TRBJ2-1; tentative D call: TRBD1 (5 bases). V lost 2 bases and J lost 5, with 11 bases in between. The CDR3 loop spans 14 amino acids. Germline values: CDR1 SGHRS, CDR2 YFSETQ. The CDR3 sequence is CASSLVQVDNEQFF. The CDR3 DNA is TGCGCCAGCAGCTTAGTACAGGTAGACAATGAGCAGTTCTTC.

This rearrangement joins TRBV2 to TRBJ1-4; D gene ambiguous. The CDR3 runs 15 residues. The V end lost 2 bases, the J end lost 4 bases, and 11 bases lay between the germline ends. Germline V gene sequence: CDR1 SNHLY, CDR2 FYNNEI. The CDR3 DNA follows: TGTGCCAGCAGTGAACGGAGGTTCATTAATGAAAAACTGTTTTTT. Translation: CASSERRFINEKLFF.

The rearrangement joins TRBV4-3 to TRBJ2-2; TRBD1 or TRBD2 may be the D gene (5 bases each). V lost 1 base, J lost 9 bases, and 9 bases lay in between. The length of the CDR3 is 13 residues. Germline CDR1 reads LGHNA; CDR2 reads YSLEER. The CDR3 reads CASSQGGTRELFF. The CDR3 DNA reads TGCGCCAGCAGCCAAGGGGGGACGAGGGAGCTGTTTTTT.

V is TRBV11-3 and J is TRBJ2-1, with 12 bases aligning to TRBD2. The CDR3 totals 16 residues. The trim removed 1 base at V and 10 bases at J, leaving 8 bases unmatched. The germline CDR1 and CDR2 sequences are SGHNT and YENEEA. The CDR3: CASSLVASGGAWEQFF. CDR3 sequence (DNA): TGTGCCAGCAGCTTAGTGGCTAGCGGGGGGGCCTGGGAGCAGTTCTTC.

This clonotype was found a few times. This chain links TRBV24-1 with TRBJ2-6; 7 bases line up with TRBD1. In germline, CDR1 is KGHDR, CDR2 SFDVKD. The CDR3 is 16 amino acids. With 5 bases clipped from V and 2 bases from J, the junction kept 5 bases outside the gene matches. The CDR3 protein is CATSGQGVTGANVLTF. CDR3 DNA sequence: TGTGCCACCAGTGGTCAGGGGGTGACTGGGGCCAACGTCCTGACTTTC.

This clonotype was counted many times. This chain connects TRBV11-2 to TRBJ1-2; D not certain. The V end was cut by 4 bases, the J end by 8 bases, with 5 bases between. Germline CDR1 is SGHAT and CDR2 is FQNNGV. The CDR3 totals 10 residues. This chain's CDR3 is CASSSPGYTF. DNA of the CDR3: TGTGCCAGCAGCTCTCCGGGCTACACCTTC.

This clonotype appeared many times. This chain uses TRBV7-2 with TRBJ1-2; D remains unclear. Trimming left V 1 base short and J 2 bases short, with 8 bases between. The CDR3 runs to 14 residues. CDR1 is SGHTA and CDR2 is FQGNSA in the germline V gene. The chain's CDR3 is CASSLDRANYGYTF. Written as DNA, the CDR3 is TGTGCCAGCAGCTTAGATCGGGCCAACTATGGCTACACCTTC.